Presented here are 5 T cell receptor beta chains from one specimen sequenced in a study of cytomegalovirus exposure and HLA in healthy donors. PCR used 60 Vbeta primers and 13 Jbeta primers. Sequenced by immunoSEQ multiplex PCR; TCRdb stores in-frame clones only, minus some. The repertoire holds roughly 130,000 clones, with around 73% as singletons. Sequenced input: PBMCs. The receptors were gathered from a human donor in good health.

In this sample, this clone turned up a few times. The chain carries TRBV7-2 and TRBJ2-7; no firm D call. Germline V CDR1 and CDR2: SGHTA, FQGNSA. This CDR3 region has 16 residues. Trimming took off 0 bases at V and 3 bases at J, with 15 bases between the two ends. CDR3 sequence: CASSLALAEQIYEQYF. The CDR3 coding sequence is TGTGCCAGCAGCTTAGCGCTCGCGGAGCAAATCTACGAGCAGTACTTC.

The chain is built from TRBV7-8 and TRBJ2-3, with TRBD2 matching over 8 bases. Trimming removed 7 bases from V and 4 bases from J; junction bases left unmatched: 19. Germline assignment: CDR1 SGHVS and CDR2 FQNEAQ. The CDR3 length is 18 residues. The DNA of the CDR3 is TGTGCCAGCACCCAGACAGTGCCGGGGCGGGGGGCTCCAGATACGCAGTATTTT. This codes for CASTQTVPGRGAPDTQYF.

The gene calls are TRBV4-1 and TRBJ2-6; 7 bases fit TRBD1. J lost 4 bases, V lost 8 bases, and 5 bases had no gene match. This CDR3 has 14 residues. Germline loops: CDR1 MGHRA, CDR2 YSYEKL. CDR3 amino acids: CASGGQVGANVLTF. The DNA for the CDR3 is TGCGCCAGCGGAGGACAGGTCGGGGCCAACGTCCTGACTTTC.

The V and J genes are TRBV30 and TRBJ1-1; D call uncertain. This CDR3 region has 14 residues. V was trimmed by 0 bases and J by 8 bases, leaving 16 bases between them. Germline CDR1 is GTSNPN and CDR2 is SVGIG (reference sequence). CDR3 protein: CAWSVRSDENEAFF. The CDR3 bases are TGTGCCTGGAGTGTCCGGAGCGACGAAAACGAAGCTTTCTTT.

In this sample, this clone turned up once. This sequence joins TRBV7-9 and TRBJ1-2; TRBD1 might be the D (5 bases). CDR1 SEHNR and CDR2 FQNEAQ come from the germline V gene (reference sequence). The CDR3 has 16 amino acids. Trimming removed 0 bases at V and 3 bases at J, with 14 bases between. The CDR3 DNA sequence: TGTGCCAGCAGCTTAGCGCTAACAGGACCCTACTATGGCTACACCTTC. It translates to CASSLALTGPYYGYTF.